This entry describes one TCR beta chain. Its antigen is as yet unknown. This sample was taken from a study of T-cell reconstitution after alpha-beta-depleted transplantation in children. The CDR3 is 15 amino acids. Germline-derived CDR1 and CDR2 are DFQATT and SNEGSKA (reference sequence). V lost 3 bases to trimming and J lost 8 bases, with 20 bases between them. The library targeted TCRbeta and was prepared with unique molecular identifiers. MiXCR was run by TCRdb on the PCR reads, yielding one entry per CDR3 protein. Of about 350,000 distinct CDR3 sequences in the sample, 15% to 20% were seen once. Study outcomes and limitations: In patients about two months after transplant, alpha-beta T cells reportedly arose from several hundred expanded graft clones. Surviving thymic progenitors and recipient T cells were the source of high TCRbeta diversity at day 60 in some patients. By one year post-transplant, T-cell counts and diversity largely arose from T cells that were newly produced.

V usage is TRBV20-1 and J usage is TRBJ2-1; D is possibly TRBD2 (6 bases). This sample comprised PBMCs, mostly from graft donor cells, obtained 360 days after TCRalphabeta/CD19-depleted stem cell transplant. This receptor was obtained from a male patient aged 2 to 9 who had a stem cell transplant for acute lymphoblastic leukemia, so the T cells may come from the graft donor. CDR3 sequence: CSASSLTRSMDEQFF. The CDR3 nucleotides read TGCAGTGCTAGCAGTTTGACTAGGTCTATGGATGAGCAGTTCTTC.